Listed below are T cell receptor beta chains from one sample, sequenced in a study of siplizumab effects on memory and regulatory T cells. Measured with immunoSEQ multiplex PCR; TCRdb has only the in-frame clones, and not every one. The sample records tens of thousands of clones, more than 85% being singletons. The sequencing input was CD8+ T cells sorted from blood. These receptors originate from a human donor in good health. Both conserved end residues are part of each CDR3. A D gene is named only where the DNA matches it firmly. Only part of the rows carry a size: once, few, many, or a class if the clone is expanded.

14,.,TRBJ2-2,.,TRBV27,CASSGGNRTGELFF,TGTGCCAGCTCTGGCGGGAATAGGACCGGGGAGCTGTTTTTT
16,.,TRBJ2-1,TRBD2,TRBV7-8,CASSRRRTSGSNEQFF,TGTGCCAGCAGCCGAAGGCGGACTAGCGGGAGTAATGAGCAGTTCTTC
15,.,TRBJ2-7,TRBD1,TRBV6-5,CASSSPKTGGYEQYF,TGTGCCAGCAGTTCCCCTAAGACAGGGGGATACGAGCAGTACTTC
14,.,TRBJ2-2,TRBD1,TRBV9,CASSVDRGLRELFF,TGTGCCAGCAGCGTCGACAGGGGGCTTAGGGAGCTGTTTTTT
14,.,TRBJ2-7,TRBD1,TRBV14,CASSQGQGPYEQYF,TGTGCCAGCAGCCAGGGACAGGGCCCCTACGAGCAGTACTTC
14,.,TRBJ2-7,.,TRBV5-1,CASSLFGGSYEQYF,TGCGCCAGCAGCTTGTTTGGCGGCTCCTACGAGCAGTACTTC
18,.,TRBJ2-6,.,TRBV27,CASSVLPPPASGANVLTF,TGTGCCAGCAGCGTTTTGCCCCCGCCAGCCTCTGGGGCCAACGTCCTGACTTTC
14,once,TRBJ2-7,TRBD2,TRBV5-6,CASSLERGPNEQYF,TGTGCCAGCAGCTTGGAGCGGGGGCCTAACGAGCAGTACTTC
13,.,TRBJ2-7,TRBD2,TRBV6-5,CASSRSGRNEQYF,TGTGCCAGCAGCCGTAGCGGGAGAAACGAGCAGTACTTC
15,.,TRBJ2-7,TRBD1,TRBV19,CASSIGQGASYEQYF,TGTGCCAGTAGTATTGGACAGGGGGCGTCTTACGAGCAGTACTTC
17,.,TRBJ1-3,.,TRBV21-1,CASSSLGQGGSGNTIYF,TGTGCCAGCAGCTCGTTGGGACAGGGCGGTTCTGGAAACACCATATATTTT
13,.,TRBJ2-7,TRBD1,TRBV10-2,CASSWDRDYEQYF,TGCGCCAGCAGCTGGGACAGGGACTACGAGCAGTACTTC